The 22 T cell receptor beta chains listed next were all sequenced from one sample in a study of graft-versus-host responses after intestinal transplantation. This table comes from immunoSEQ multiplex PCR, and its TCRdb copy is limited to in-frame clones, with some not included. The repertoire has about 8,200 clones, roughly 93% of them found once; the top ten carry about 2%. The source material was PBMCs, sampled 11 days after intestinal transplantation. These TCRs come from a human patient who received an intestinal transplant, so some T cells may come from the graft donor.

The CDR3 sequence is CASIQGTGENEQYF. CDR3 DNA: TGTGCCAGCATTCAAGGGACAGGGGAAAACGAGCAGTACTTC. The rearrangement links TRBV28 to TRBJ2-7; TRBD1 agrees at 10 bases. The junction had 8 bases not matched to a gene; V was cut back by 7 bases and J by 5 bases. This CDR3 has 14 amino acids. Germline assignment: CDR1 MDHEN and CDR2 SYDVKM.

The rearrangement links TRBV6-6 to TRBJ1-1; the D is unclear. V gave up 8 bases and J gave up 1 base, with 14 bases separating them. CDR1 is MNHNY, CDR2 SVGAGI, per germline (reference sequence). The CDR3 sequence is 14 residues long. The CDR3 DNA reads TGTGCCAGCTCCAAGGCGGCCTCGAACACTGAAGCTTTCTTT. The encoded protein is CASSKAASNTEAFF.

The chain carries TRBV10-3 and TRBJ2-7; 9 nucleotides match TRBD1. J was trimmed by 1 base and V by 4 bases; bases with no gene match: 8. This CDR3 has 16 residues. Germline V gives CDR1 ENHRY, CDR2 SYGVKD. The CDR3, as DNA: TGTGCCATCAGTGGGGGACAGGGAGATTCTTCCTACGAGCAGTACTTC. Residues: CAISGGQGDSSYEQYF.

V is TRBV28 and J is TRBJ2-2; perhaps TRBD1 as D (5 bases). The CDR3 loop spans 15 amino acids. Germline CDR1 MDHEN, CDR2 SYDVKM. Trimming stripped 2 bases from V and 2 bases from J, with 9 bases between. In nucleotides, the CDR3 is TGTGCCAGCAGTTTACGCAGGGAAAACACCGGGGAGCTGTTTTTT. This translates into CASSLRRENTGELFF.

The V and J genes are TRBV28 and TRBJ1-2; D gene uncertain. Trimming shortened V by 5 bases and J by 7 bases, and 11 bases separated the two germline ends. Per the germline V gene, CDR1 is MDHEN and CDR2 is SYDVKM. There are 12 residues in the CDR3. CDR3 in DNA: TGTGCCAGCAGTCCACTCAGAGGTGGCTACACCTTC. It translates to CASSPLRGGYTF.

The chain is built from TRBV7-9 and TRBJ2-1; 8 bases match TRBD1. The V and J ends lost 3 bases and 4 bases, in that order; junction bases with no gene match: 5. Germline CDR1 reads SEHNR; CDR2 reads FQNEAQ (reference sequence). This CDR3 comprises 15 residues. The DNA for the CDR3 is TGTGCCAGCAGCTTTAACCGGGACAGGTACAATGAGCAGTTCTTC. It is translated as CASSFNRDRYNEQFF.

The chain has TRBV19 and TRBJ1-1; 10 bases agree with TRBD1. Germline V gene data show CDR1 as LNHDA and CDR2 as SQIVND (reference sequence). Trimming cost V 6 bases and J 10 bases; bases outside gene matches: 17. This CDR3 region has 16 residues. CDR3 sequence reads: CASSPGFDRGRRGAFF. CDR3 nucleotides: TGTGCCAGTAGCCCCGGGTTCGACAGGGGGCGTCGGGGAGCTTTCTTT.

The table lists this clone with a few counts. V is TRBV6-1 and J is TRBJ1-3, with D maybe TRBD1 (6 bases). Trimming removed 6 bases at V and 1 base at J, with 19 bases between. Germline V CDR1 and CDR2: MNHNS, SASEGT. The CDR3 is 17 amino acids. CDR3 sequence (DNA): TGTGCCAGCAGGGAACAACAGGGATTTAGGTCTGGAAACACCATATATTTT. This translates into CASREQQGFRSGNTIYF.

J is TRBJ1-1 and V is TRBV27; 8 bases are a match to TRBD1. The CDR3 spans 15 residues. The germline CDR1 and CDR2 sequences are MNHEY and SMNVEV (reference sequence). J lost 7 bases, V lost 6 bases, and 13 bases had no gene match. This chain's CDR3 is CASSPRTGSLLEAFF. CDR3 bases: TGTGCCAGCAGCCCCCGGACAGGGTCACTTCTTGAAGCTTTCTTT.

This clone was detected a few times. The chain has TRBV6-1 and TRBJ2-7; TRBD2 is a possible D gene (5 bases). CDR1 MNHNS and CDR2 SASEGT come from the germline V gene. The V end was cut by 4 bases, the J end by 3 bases, with 25 bases between. The CDR3 is made up of 18 amino acids. The CDR3 DNA follows: TGTGCCAGCAGTGCCCGGGCGGCCGCCCTTGGGGAGAACTACGAGCAGTACGTC. Protein: CASSARAAALGENYEQYV.

The CDR3 reads CASRDRGEEKLFF. The DNA of the CDR3 is TGCGCCAGCAGGGACAGGGGAGAAGAAAAACTGTTTTTT. The rearrangement links TRBV4-3 to TRBJ1-4; 9 bases fit TRBD1. The CDR3 spans 13 residues. V dropped 6 bases and J dropped 8; count of bases not matched to a gene: 4. CDR1 is LGHNA and CDR2 is YSLEER in the germline V gene.

The DNA of the CDR3 is TGTGCCAGCAGCAAAGCGCCGGGACTCCTAATCACCGGGGAGCTGTTTTTT. This gives the protein CASSKAPGLLITGELFF. The V and J genes are TRBV7-2 and TRBJ2-2; possibly TRBD2 for D (6 bases). The CDR3 is made up of 17 amino acids. CDR1 is SGHTA and CDR2 is FQGNSA in the germline V gene. Trimming removed 5 bases from V and 4 bases from J, with 20 bases in between.

V is TRBV6-1 and J is TRBJ2-4, with TRBD1 identical over 8 bases. CDR1 and CDR2 (germline): MNHNS, SASEGT. The length of the CDR3 is 15 residues. V lost 8 bases to trimming and J lost 9 bases; unmatched junction nucleotides: 15. The CDR3 loop is CASLLPSGGPTIQYF. CDR3 coding DNA: TGTGCCAGCTTACTCCCCTCAGGGGGCCCTACCATTCAGTACTTC.

The J gene is TRBJ2-1, the V gene TRBV5-1; TRBD1 aligns across 7 bases. The ends lost 0 bases at V and 5 bases at J; junction bases unmatched: 8. The germline V gene encodes CDR1 SGHRS and CDR2 YFSETQ. The CDR3 covers 16 residues. CDR3 sequence (DNA): TGCGCCAGCAGCTTGGGACAGGGAAGGGTAAACAATGAGCAGTTCTTC. It is translated as CASSLGQGRVNNEQFF.

The chain employs TRBV5-4 and TRBJ1-1, with D unresolved. V lost 4 bases to trimming and J lost 1 base, with 8 bases between them. This CDR3 has 13 residues. Germline CDR1 reads SGHNT; CDR2 reads YYREEE (reference sequence). CDR3 sequence reads: CASSGPANTEAFF. CDR3 DNA: TGTGCCAGCAGCGGCCCCGCGAACACTGAAGCTTTCTTT.

The chain links TRBV15 to TRBJ2-2; unclear D gene. Germline CDR1 reads LNHNV; CDR2 reads YYDKDF (reference sequence). The V end lost 0 bases, the J end lost 4 bases, and 12 bases lay between the germline ends. The CDR3 has 16 residues. This CDR3 reads CATSRDGLSTTGELFF. CDR3 sequence (DNA): TGTGCCACCAGCAGAGATGGGCTCTCCACCACCGGGGAGCTGTTTTTT.

The chain carries TRBV10-3 and TRBJ2-7; tentative D call: TRBD2 (6 bases). This CDR3 spans 13 amino acids. The V end lost 7 bases, the J end lost 3 bases, and 13 bases lay between the germline ends. CDR1 is ENHRY and CDR2 is SYGVKD in the germline V gene. This CDR3 reads CAINGGTGYEQYF. The CDR3 DNA reads TGTGCCATCAATGGCGGGACCGGCTACGAGCAGTACTTC.

The chain employs TRBV5-1 and TRBJ2-3, with TRBD1 matching over 8 bases. The germline V gene encodes CDR1 SGHRS and CDR2 YFSETQ. This CDR3 region has 17 residues. V shed 0 bases, J shed 2 bases, and the junction held 8 bases outside the gene matches. The CDR3, as DNA: TGCGCCAGCAGCTTGGCCCCAGGGGGCCGAAACACAGATACGCAGTATTTT. Translation gives CASSLAPGGRNTDTQYF.

V gene TRBV2 combines with J gene TRBJ2-5; D might be TRBD2 (6 bases). The V gene's germline CDR1 is SNHLY and CDR2 FYNNEI. V was pared by 5 bases and J by 9 bases, with 19 bases between. The CDR3 sequence is 14 residues long. CDR3 residues: CASSPRGAGGAQYF. CDR3 nucleotides: TGTGCCAGCAGTCCCCGAGGGGCCGGAGGGGCCCAGTACTTC. The full variable domain, rest sourced from reference TRBV2 and TRBJ2-5, is EPEVTQTPSHQVTQMGQEVILRCVPISNHLYFYWYRQILGQKVEFLVSFYNNEISEKSEIFDDQFSVERPDGSNFTLKIRSTKLEDSAMYFCASSPRGAGGAQYFGPGTRLLVL.

The CDR3 DNA reads as TGCGCCAGCAGCCAAAGTACAGGGGGCCGTTCACCCCTCCACTTT. It specifies CASSQSTGGRSPLHF. The chain is built from TRBV4-1 and TRBJ1-6, with 9 bases aligning to TRBD1. CDR3 length equals 15 residues. The V gene's germline CDR1 is MGHRA and CDR2 YSYEKL. Trimming removed 2 bases from V and 9 bases from J; junction bases left unmatched: 5.

This chain links TRBV10-2 with TRBJ2-7; possible D gene TRBD2, 5 bases. Trimming took 8 bases from V and 2 from J, leaving 16 bases between them. The germline V gene encodes CDR1 WSHSY and CDR2 SAAADI. The CDR3 covers 14 residues. This chain's CDR3 is CASSEGRSTYEQYF. The CDR3 DNA is TGCGCCAGCTCCGAGGGCCGATCCACCTACGAGCAGTACTTC.

The chain joins TRBV7-8 to TRBJ2-1, with a tentative D call TRBD2 (6 bases). This CDR3 spans 18 amino acids. Germline values: CDR1 SGHVS, CDR2 FQNEAQ. Trimming shortened V by 1 base and J by 1 base, and 17 bases separated the two germline ends. In DNA form, the CDR3 reads TGTGCCAGCAGCTTAGGTGGGTGGTGGGAGGAATCCTACAATGAGCAGTTCTTC. Translation: CASSLGGWWEESYNEQFF.